A single sample is the source of the 3 T cell receptor beta chains below, sequenced in a study of T cells in Graves' hyperthyroidism and ophthalmopathy. Amplification targeted TCR beta CDR3 regions from RNA transcripts. A set of HTBI primers served as the primers for a first-round RT-PCR of the TCR CDR3. A single record per CDR3 protein comes from TCRdb applying MiXCR to the multiplex PCR reads. This table holds hundreds of thousands of distinct CDR3 sequences, 14% found once. Source material: blood. The receptors shown here come from a woman aged 18-29 years with Graves' hyperthyroidism.

This clonotype was observed a handful of times. At one of its ends the junction is not consistent with the germline gene, which may arise from a read error. The gene calls are TRBV11-2 and TRBJ2-7; D is unresolved. Per germline, CDR1 SGHAT and CDR2 FQNNGV. This CDR3 is built from 14 residues. The CDR3 DNA follows: TGTACCAGCAGCTTATTTTCAGGATCCTACGAGCAGTACTTC. Translation gives CTSSLFSGSYEQYF.

This clonotype occurred many times. This sequence joins TRBV3-1 and TRBJ2-1; 10 positions agree with TRBD2. Looked up from germline, CDR1 is LGHDT and CDR2 is YNNKEL (reference sequence). This CDR3 is 15 amino acids long. Trimming cost V 4 bases and J 6 bases; bases outside gene matches: 6. CDR3 loop: CASSPSGRRANEQFF. The CDR3 DNA follows: TGTGCCAGCAGCCCTAGCGGGAGAAGGGCCAATGAGCAGTTCTTC.

This clonotype was observed at least ten times. The chain carries TRBV20-1 and TRBJ1-1, with D possibly TRBD1 on 5 matching bases. Trimming cost V 0 bases and J 4 bases, with 12 bases left between them. CDR3 size: 14 residues. From germline, CDR1 is DFQATT and CDR2 SNEGSKA (reference sequence). In nucleotides, the CDR3 is TGCAGTGCTAGAGATCGGCAGGGAAGCACTGAAGCTTTCTTT. Translating gives CSARDRQGSTEAFF.